This T cell receptor beta chain was sequenced during a study of shared clonotypes between healthy human individuals (dated by TCRdb to between 2020 and 2021). Background on the whole study: The cohort included three men and a couple of women between 18 and 49 years of age. The study deeply sequenced blood TCR repertoires of five healthy adults to estimate repertoire size and the extent of clonotype sharing between individuals. To increase sequencing depth and limit assay-specific biases, different laboratories used diverse techniques to prepare libraries and sequence TCR repertoires. Between about 0.8 and 9 billion PBMCs per donor were obtained by leukapheresis.

Healthy HIV-negative adults with no recently reported acute infections or vaccinations were included as donors. Every donor was a Caucasian adult residing in Nashville, Tennessee, USA. For unsorted samples, about 90 million PBMCs were counted and genomic DNA was extracted with the QIAamp DNA Blood Mini kit. After blood collection by leukapheresis, PBMCs were isolated using Ficoll-Histopaque density gradient centrifugation and then cryopreserved in the vapor phase of liquid nitrogen. With respect to this clone: It has no known antigen specificity. It has no much larger one-base neighbor in the sample; base qualities were not kept.

Using the deep immunoSEQ assay, TCR CDR3 regions were amplified from genomic DNA by multiplex PCR. For each cell subset, the extracted genomic DNA was distributed evenly across all wells of several immunoSEQ 96-well plates, and each plate served as one replicate. For unsorted PBMC, around 290 ng of genomic DNA, equivalent to about 32,000 T cell genomes, went into each replicate PCR. Unsorted PBMC genomic DNA was sequenced across ten immunoSEQ deep assay plates. The purified libraries were quantified using a Qubit 3.0 fluorometer, sized with a Bioanalyzer 2100, and then quantified again using the KAPA Library Quantification kit. Every immunoSEQ 96-well plate was sequenced on a dedicated single-read 150-cycle Illumina NextSeq 550 flow cell. The study's own analysis went as follows. The immunoSEQ output contained only junctional sequences without quality scores, so filtering could not match that applied to full-length reads. To assign V/J genes and CDR3, sequences were annotated against IMGT germline references using PyIR, a Python wrapper for IgBLAST v1.9. Any read was removed if the V/J assignment was weak (E-value above 1e-6), the CDR3 was missing, or the read contained stop codons, out-of-frame junctions, or ambiguous translated residues. V3J clonotypes were defined by identical inferred V gene, J gene, and CDR3 amino acid sequence. The percentage overlap between two repertoires was calculated by dividing the number of shared unique clonotypes by the size of the smaller repertoire. RTK rarefaction, the Chao1 estimator, and Recon v2.1 estimates of unobserved clonotypes were used to assess repertoire richness. The clones in this table, taken by TCRdb from immuneACCESS, are in-frame only. Not every clone is retained; where verified, under half of the shortfall comes from an unresolved V gene, and the cause of the rest is unknown. That table gives V, J and clone size, and the DNA gave D and trimming. For this sample the table gives about 510,000 clones, of which around 74% were detected only once. The ten largest clones capture 13% of the sample.

Summary of the overall study and its limitations: Based on pairwise subsampling, the degree of clonotype sharing among donors was expected to be affected by sequencing depth. Sampling was restricted to blood, and TCR repertoires in tissues likely differ from the TCR repertoires found in blood. The small number of donors limited the genetic and exposure-history diversity represented.

The specimen sequenced was PBMCs. The sequence derives from a woman in her 40s in good health. Some clones in this sample may be carry-over from other donors' samples.

In nucleotide form, the sequence is TGTGCCAGCAGCGTAGCATTGACTAGCGGATTACCATACGAGCAGTACTTC. Its translation is CASSVALTSGLPYEQYF. In this chain, TRBV9 is recombined with TRBJ2-7, with 9 junctional bases fitting TRBD2. Clipping removes 0 bases from V and 4 bases from J, with 11 as the unmatched junction base count. The CDR3 numbers 17 residues from cysteine through phenylalanine. The only DNA kept is the CDR3, 51 bases in frame from the first base. The germline V gene gives CDR1 as SGDLS and CDR2 as YYNGEE.